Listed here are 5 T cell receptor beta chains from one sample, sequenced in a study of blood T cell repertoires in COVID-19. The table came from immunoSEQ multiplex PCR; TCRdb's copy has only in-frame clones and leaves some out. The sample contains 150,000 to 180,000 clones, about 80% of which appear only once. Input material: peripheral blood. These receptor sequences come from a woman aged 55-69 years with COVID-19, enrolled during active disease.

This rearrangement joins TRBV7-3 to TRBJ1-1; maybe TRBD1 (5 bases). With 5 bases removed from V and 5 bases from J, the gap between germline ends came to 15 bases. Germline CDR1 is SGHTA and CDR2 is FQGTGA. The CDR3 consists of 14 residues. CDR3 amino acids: CASSPDPGGTEAFF. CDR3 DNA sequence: TGTGCCAGCAGCCCAGACCCCGGGGGGACTGAAGCTTTCTTT. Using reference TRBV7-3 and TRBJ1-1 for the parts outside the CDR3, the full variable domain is GAGVSQTPSNKVTEKGKYVELRCDPISGHTALYWYRQSLGQGPEFLIYFQGTGAADDSGLPNDRFFAVRPEGSVSTLKIQRTERGDSAVYLCASSPDPGGTEAFFGQGTRLTVV.

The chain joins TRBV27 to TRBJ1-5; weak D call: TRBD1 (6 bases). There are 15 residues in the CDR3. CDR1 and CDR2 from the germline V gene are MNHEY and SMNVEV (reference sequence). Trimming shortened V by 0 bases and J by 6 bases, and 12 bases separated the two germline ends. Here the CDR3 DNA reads TGTGCCAGCAGTTTATCGGGGGCGCTTAGTCAGCCCCAGCATTTT. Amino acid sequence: CASSLSGALSQPQHF.

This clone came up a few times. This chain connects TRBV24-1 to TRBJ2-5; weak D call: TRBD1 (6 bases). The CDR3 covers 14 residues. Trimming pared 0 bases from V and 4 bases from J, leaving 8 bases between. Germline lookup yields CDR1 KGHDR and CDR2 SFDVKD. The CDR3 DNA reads TGTGCCACCAGTGATTTGAAAGGGGGAGAGACCCAGTACTTC. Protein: CATSDLKGGETQYF.

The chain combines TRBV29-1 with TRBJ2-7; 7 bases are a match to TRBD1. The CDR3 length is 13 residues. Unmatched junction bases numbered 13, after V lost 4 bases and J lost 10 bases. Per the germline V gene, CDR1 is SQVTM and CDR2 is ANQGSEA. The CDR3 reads CSVVVRDSDLQYV. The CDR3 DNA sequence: TGCAGCGTTGTTGTCAGGGACAGCGACCTACAGTACGTC.

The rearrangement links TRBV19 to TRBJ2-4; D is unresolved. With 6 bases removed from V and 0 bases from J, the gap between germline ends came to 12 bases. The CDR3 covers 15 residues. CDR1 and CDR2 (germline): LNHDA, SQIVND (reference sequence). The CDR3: CASSPLQVAKNIQYF. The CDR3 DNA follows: TGTGCCAGTAGCCCCTTACAAGTAGCCAAAAACATTCAGTACTTC. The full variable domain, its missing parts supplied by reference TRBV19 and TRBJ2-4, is DGGITQSPKYLFRKEGQNVTLSCEQNLNHDAMYWYRQDPGQGLRLIYYSQIVNDFQKGDIAEGYSVSREKKESFPLTVTSAQKNPTAFYLCASSPLQVAKNIQYFGAGTRLSVL.